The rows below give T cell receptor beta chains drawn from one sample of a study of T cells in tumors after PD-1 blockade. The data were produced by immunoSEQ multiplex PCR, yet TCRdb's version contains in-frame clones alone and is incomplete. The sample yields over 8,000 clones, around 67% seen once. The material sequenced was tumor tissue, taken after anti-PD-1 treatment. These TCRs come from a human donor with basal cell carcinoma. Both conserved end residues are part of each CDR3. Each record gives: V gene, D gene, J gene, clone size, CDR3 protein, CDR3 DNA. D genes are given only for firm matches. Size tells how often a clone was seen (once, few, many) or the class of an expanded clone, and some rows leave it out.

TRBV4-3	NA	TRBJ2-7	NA	CASSPGFGQGHYEQYF	TGCGCCAGCAGCCCAGGATTTGGGCAGGGTCACTACGAGCAGTACTTC
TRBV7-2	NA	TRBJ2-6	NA	CASSLGAGSGANVLTF	TGTGCCAGCAGCTTAGGGGCAGGGTCTGGGGCCAACGTCCTGACTTTC
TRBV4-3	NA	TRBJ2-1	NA	CASSQDHYTINNEQFF	TGCGCCAGCAGCCAAGATCATTATACCATCAACAATGAGCAGTTCTTC
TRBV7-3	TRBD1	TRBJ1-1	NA	CASSLTGGTEAFF	TGTGCCAGCAGCCTGACAGGGGGCACTGAAGCTTTCTTT
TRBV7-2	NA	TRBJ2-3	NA	CASSFGADRLDTQYF	TGTGCCAGCAGCTTCGGAGCGGACAGACTAGATACGCAGTATTTT
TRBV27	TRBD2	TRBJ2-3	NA	CASSSRGVGEDTQYF	TGTGCCAGCAGTTCCCGGGGGGTGGGGGAAGATACGCAGTATTTT
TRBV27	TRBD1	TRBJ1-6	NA	CASREQGARNPYNSPLHF	TGTGCCAGCAGGGAACAGGGGGCGCGTAACCCCTATAATTCACCCCTCCACTTT
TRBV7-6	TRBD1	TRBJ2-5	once	CASSLGTGGGETQYF	TGTGCCAGCAGCTTAGGTACAGGGGGAGGAGAGACCCAGTACTTC
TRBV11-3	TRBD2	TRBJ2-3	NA	CASSPGGADTDTQYF	TGTGCCAGCAGCCCGGGAGGGGCAGACACAGATACGCAGTATTTT
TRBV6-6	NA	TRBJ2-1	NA	CASSPPRLIQHFPYNEQFF	TGTGCCAGCAGTCCACCTCGTCTAATACAGCATTTCCCCTACAATGAGCAGTTCTTC
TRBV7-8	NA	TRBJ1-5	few	CASSLASRQPQHF	TGTGCCAGCAGCTTAGCTTCCAGACAGCCCCAGCATTTT
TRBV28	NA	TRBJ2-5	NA	CASSPIGPGETQYF	TGTGCCAGCAGTCCTATCGGACCTGGGGAGACCCAGTACTTC
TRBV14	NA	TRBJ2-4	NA	CASSPSGLWDIQYF	TGTGCCAGCAGCCCCAGTGGACTCTGGGACATTCAGTACTTC
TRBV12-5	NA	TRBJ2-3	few	CASDPGLSTDTQYF	TGTGCTAGTGACCCGGGACTTAGCACAGATACGCAGTATTTT
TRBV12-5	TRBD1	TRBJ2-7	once	CASAARRQGNEQYF	TGTGCTAGTGCCGCGAGACGACAGGGGAACGAGCAGTACTTC
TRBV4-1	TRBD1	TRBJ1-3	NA	CASSHGQGPGNTIYF	TGCGCCAGCAGCCATGGACAGGGGCCTGGAAACACCATATATTTT
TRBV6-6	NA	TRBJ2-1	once	CASTRGASALMNEQFF	TGTGCCAGCACCCGGGGGGCTAGCGCCCTTATGAATGAGCAGTTCTTC
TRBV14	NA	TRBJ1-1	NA	CASSQDGRGVGTEAFF	TGTGCCAGCAGCCAAGATGGGAGGGGAGTAGGGACTGAAGCTTTCTTT
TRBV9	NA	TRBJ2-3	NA	CASSVQWGADTQYF	TGTGCCAGCAGCGTGCAATGGGGGGCAGATACGCAGTATTTT
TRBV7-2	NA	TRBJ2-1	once	CASSWALWNEQFF	TGTGCCAGCAGCTGGGCTCTCTGGAATGAGCAGTTCTTC
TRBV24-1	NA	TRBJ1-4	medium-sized	CATSDFGQQASREKLFF	TGTGCCACCAGTGATTTCGGACAGCAAGCGAGTCGAGAAAAACTGTTTTTT
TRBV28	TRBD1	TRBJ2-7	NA	CASRDRGTYEQYF	TGTGCCAGCAGGGACAGGGGGACCTACGAGCAGTACTTC